The 8 T cell receptor beta chains presented below share a single source sample, sequenced in a study of T cell clones after liver transplantation. Here immunoSEQ multiplex PCR was the method, and the copy in TCRdb shows in-frame clones only, minus some. Among about 51,000 clones, roughly nine tenths were seen once, and the ten largest hold under 15%. The starting material was CD8+ T cells from blood, obtained 12 months after liver transplant. Receptor source: a human patient who received a liver transplant. Some of the T cells might come from the graft donor.

This clone was counted a single time. This chain joins TRBV10-3 and TRBJ1-1; D unresolved. CDR3 length: 13 amino acids. The germline CDR1 and CDR2 sequences are ENHRY and SYGVKD. Between the trimmed V and J ends, which lost 8 bases and 2 bases, there was a span of 12 bases. In DNA form, the CDR3 reads TGTGCCATCCGCCCGGCAGGCAACACTGAAGCTTTCTTT. Translated: CAIRPAGNTEAFF.

This clone was recorded once. As DNA, the CDR3 is TGTGCCAGCAGCGCCGAACAGGGGGGGAGCACTGAAGCTTTCTTT. Encoded protein: CASSAEQGGSTEAFF. V usage is TRBV9 and J usage is TRBJ1-1, with TRBD1 matching over 8 bases. Germline V CDR1 and CDR2: SGDLS, YYNGEE. The trim removed 3 bases at V and 4 bases at J, leaving 8 bases unmatched. The CDR3 length is 15 residues.

The chain combines TRBV6-5 with TRBJ2-5; D is perhaps TRBD2 (7 bases). V lost 7 bases, J lost 4 bases, and 16 bases lay in between. CDR1 is MNHEY and CDR2 is SVGAGI in the germline V gene. The CDR3 is 14 residues long. CDR3 bases: TGTGCCAGCACCCTAGCGGAGGGGGTAGAGACCCAGTACTTC. It yields the protein CASTLAEGVETQYF.

The chain links TRBV7-6 to TRBJ2-2, with TRBD1 matching over 9 bases. This CDR3 is 18 amino acids long. The V gene's germline CDR1 is SGHVS and CDR2 FNYEAQ. V trimming: 6 bases; J trimming: 1 base; junction bases outside the gene matches: 12. The CDR3 loop is CASSFSWDRAENTGELFF. The CDR3 bases are TGTGCCAGCAGTTTTTCATGGGACAGGGCGGAGAACACCGGGGAGCTGTTTTTT.

V is TRBV2 and J is TRBJ2-3; D remains ambiguous. The length of the CDR3 is 15 residues. The V gene's germline CDR1 is SNHLY and CDR2 FYNNEI. The V gene lost 6 bases and the J gene lost 0 bases, with 13 bases spanning the gap. The chain's CDR3 is CASRQLLSSTDTQYF. The CDR3 DNA follows: TGTGCCAGCAGGCAGCTCCTATCTAGCACAGATACGCAGTATTTT.

J is TRBJ2-1 and V is TRBV5-1, with 9 bases lining up with TRBD2. V shed 5 bases and J 12 bases; nucleotides not matched to a gene: 15. The CDR3 extends over 15 amino acids. CDR1 and CDR2 (germline): SGHRS, YFSETQ. The CDR3 here is CASSPFDSGREGQFF. The CDR3 coding sequence is TGCGCCAGCAGTCCCTTTGATAGCGGGAGAGAGGGGCAGTTCTTC. Full variable domain (outside the CDR3, taken from reference TRBV5-1 and TRBJ2-1): KAGVTQTPRYLIKTRGQQVTLSCSPISGHRSVSWYQQTPGQGLQFLFEYFSETQRNKGNFPGRFSGRQFSNSRSEMNVSTLELGDSALYLCASSPFDSGREGQFFGPGTRLTVL.

The chain recombines TRBV29-1 with TRBJ1-4, with no clear D. Trimming cost V 6 bases and J 8 bases, with 10 bases left between them. In germline, CDR1 is SQVTM, CDR2 ANQGSEA. The CDR3 has 11 residues. The CDR3 DNA follows: TGCAGCGTGGAGGATGGGGAAAAACTGTTTTTT. It codes for CSVEDGEKLFF.

The CDR3 region has the DNA TGTGCCAGTAGTATAACAGGGGGCACCGGGGAGCTGTTTTTT. Encoded protein: CASSITGGTGELFF. The V gene is TRBV19, the J gene TRBJ2-2, with 8 positions matching TRBD1. Germline-derived CDR1 and CDR2 are LNHDA and SQIVND (reference sequence). V shed 2 bases and J 4 bases; nucleotides not matched to a gene: 0. The CDR3 consists of 14 residues.